These T cell receptor beta chains were read from a single sample in a study of shared clonotypes between healthy human individuals. Clones were sequenced by immunoSEQ multiplex PCR, and TCRdb holds only the in-frame ones, with some missing. Of about 2.4 million clones in the sample, over 85% were seen once. The specimen was naive CD4+ T cells from PBMCs. These receptors were taken from a man younger than 35 in good health. Some clones in this sample may be carry-over from other donors' samples. CDR3s include the opening cysteine and the closing phenylalanine or tryptophan. A D gene is named only where the DNA matches it firmly. The listing skips clone size in some rows; elsewhere it reads once, few, many or a size class.

CDR3aa	CDR3nt	v_gene	d_gene	abundance	j_gene
CASSYPPNRYNEQFF	TGTGCCAGCAGTTACCCCCCCAACAGATACAATGAGCAGTTCTTC	TRBV6-6	NA	NA	TRBJ2-1
CASPRVGRGTEAFF	TGTGCCAGCCCCAGGGTTGGGAGGGGCACTGAAGCTTTCTTT	TRBV2	NA	NA	TRBJ1-1
CASSLLGQGNYGYTF	TGTGCCAGCAGTTTGCTCGGACAGGGTAATTATGGCTACACCTTC	TRBV28	TRBD1	NA	TRBJ1-2
CASSPYPAGTDKHF	TGTGCCAGCAGCCCATACCCGGCCGGGACAGATAAGCATTTT	TRBV11-2	TRBD1	NA	TRBJ1-5
CASRPAWGEGTEAFF	TGTGCCAGTAGACCTGCTTGGGGGGAAGGCACTGAAGCTTTCTTT	TRBV19	NA	NA	TRBJ1-1
CASSLGDRDHNEQFF	TGTGCCAGCAGCTTGGGGGACAGGGACCACAATGAGCAGTTCTTC	TRBV5-6	TRBD1	NA	TRBJ2-1
CASSPYGGGQETQYF	TGTGCCAGCAGCCCTTACGGGGGGGGTCAAGAGACCCAGTACTTC	TRBV5-4	TRBD2	NA	TRBJ2-5
CATSRGGTGGSNGYTF	TGTGCCACCAGCAGAGGAGGGACAGGGGGCTCGAATGGCTACACCTTC	TRBV15	TRBD1	NA	TRBJ1-2
CASSLVGADEKLFF	TGCGCCAGCAGCTTGGTAGGGGCCGATGAAAAACTGTTTTTT	TRBV5-1	NA	NA	TRBJ1-4
CATSSSSYRGGTNTEAFF	TGTGCCACCAGCAGCTCTTCGTACAGGGGAGGGACGAACACTGAAGCTTTCTTT	TRBV15	TRBD1	once	TRBJ1-1
CASSIEQGAYTEAFF	TGTGCCAGTAGTATAGAACAGGGGGCGTATACTGAAGCTTTCTTT	TRBV19	TRBD1	NA	TRBJ1-1
CASSHGTKPYEQYF	TGTGCCAGCAGCCACGGGACTAAACCCTACGAGCAGTACTTC	TRBV5-4	TRBD2	NA	TRBJ2-7
CASSLAGIGGSEKLFF	TGTGCCAGCAGTTTAGCGGGAATCGGGGGTTCTGAAAAACTGTTTTTT	TRBV28	NA	NA	TRBJ1-4
CASSPQRLNYGYTF	TGTGCCAGCAGCCCGCAGAGACTTAACTATGGCTACACCTTC	TRBV7-2	NA	NA	TRBJ1-2
CASSLDYVGRPLNTEAFF	TGTGCCAGCAGCTTAGATTATGTAGGCAGACCCCTGAACACTGAAGCTTTCTTT	TRBV11-2	NA	once	TRBJ1-1
CASSARGGWGSYEQYF	TGTGCCAGCAGCGCCAGAGGAGGTTGGGGGTCCTACGAGCAGTACTTC	TRBV9	NA	NA	TRBJ2-7
CSVGGLALHEQYF	TGCAGCGTGGGGGGGCTAGCGTTACACGAGCAGTACTTC	TRBV29-1	NA	NA	TRBJ2-7
CASSSTNEKLFF	TGTGCCAGCAGCTCGACTAATGAAAAACTGTTTTTT	TRBV28	NA	NA	TRBJ1-4
CASTRTSGNTGELFF	TGTGCCAGTACGCGCACTAGCGGGAACACCGGGGAGCTGTTTTTT	TRBV19	TRBD2	NA	TRBJ2-2
CASGTGPYNEQFF	TGTGCCAGCGGTACAGGGCCCTACAATGAGCAGTTCTTC	TRBV6-1	NA	NA	TRBJ2-1
CASSSWTAGWVEAFF	TGTGCCAGCAGTTCTTGGACGGCGGGATGGGTTGAAGCTTTCTTT	TRBV27	NA	NA	TRBJ1-1
CASSSLLLASGELFF	TGCGCCAGCAGCTCGCTCTTGCTGGCCTCGGGGGAGCTGTTTTTT	TRBV5-1	NA	few	TRBJ2-2
CASRPSPGTSGTYEQYF	TGTGCCAGCAGACCTAGCCCCGGGACTAGCGGAACCTACGAGCAGTACTTC	TRBV7-9	TRBD2	NA	TRBJ2-7
CASNNRDRPTDTQYF	TGTGCCAGCAATAACCGGGACAGACCCACAGATACGCAGTATTTT	TRBV6-1	TRBD1	NA	TRBJ2-3
CASSPPGKGPEAFF	TGTGCCAGCTCACCACCGGGAAAGGGTCCGGAGGCTTTCTTT	TRBV18	NA	few	TRBJ1-1
CASSRSGTGGPVQETQYF	TGCGCCAGCAGCCGTTCCGGGACAGGGGGCCCCGTCCAAGAGACCCAGTACTTC	TRBV5-1	TRBD1	NA	TRBJ2-5
CASSLTAEETQYF	TGTGCCAGCAGTTTAACGGCAGAAGAGACCCAGTACTTC	TRBV28	NA	NA	TRBJ2-5
CASSKNLPPGLATGELFF	TGTGCCAGCAGCAAAAATCTTCCTCCGGGACTAGCGACCGGGGAGCTGTTTTTT	TRBV21-1	NA	once	TRBJ2-2
CASSQEGHYGYTF	TGCGCCAGCAGCCAAGAGGGACACTATGGCTACACCTTC	TRBV4-1	NA	NA	TRBJ1-2
CASRNLGRINQPQHF	TGTGCCAGCAGAAATCTGGGACGGATCAATCAGCCCCAGCATTTT	TRBV6-1	NA	NA	TRBJ1-5
CASSEQLAGGPPYEQYF	TGTGCCAGCAGTGAACAACTAGCGGGAGGGCCGCCCTACGAGCAGTACTTC	TRBV6-1	TRBD2	NA	TRBJ2-7
CSVRQSSNEKLFF	TGCAGCGTAAGACAGAGTTCTAATGAAAAACTGTTTTTT	TRBV29-1	NA	once	TRBJ1-4
CASSQDVGFGNTIYF	TGTGCCAGCAGCCAAGATGTGGGATTCGGAAACACCATATATTTT	TRBV4-2	NA	NA	TRBJ1-3
CASTGEYEQYF	TGCGCCAGCACAGGAGAGTACGAGCAGTACTTC	TRBV10-2	NA	NA	TRBJ2-7
CASSAGGTEAFF	TGTGCCAGCAGCGCCGGGGGAACTGAAGCTTTCTTT	TRBV5-4	NA	NA	TRBJ1-1
CATSRPGQGLYEQYF	TGTGCCACCAGCAGACCGGGACAGGGCCTCTACGAGCAGTACTTC	TRBV15	TRBD1	NA	TRBJ2-7
CASSPSGPRASGRNNEQFF	TGTGCCAGCAGTCCCTCCGGCCCCAGGGCTAGCGGGAGAAACAATGAGCAGTTCTTC	TRBV27	TRBD2	NA	TRBJ2-1
CAWSSLTGTNEQFF	TGTGCCTGGAGTAGTCTCACGGGGACCAATGAGCAGTTCTTC	TRBV30	NA	NA	TRBJ2-1
CASSQDKDGYYEQYF	TGCGCCAGCAGCCAAGATAAAGATGGCTACTACGAGCAGTACTTC	TRBV4-3	NA	NA	TRBJ2-7
CATSRGPPGQGGTQYF	TGTGCCACCAGCAGAGGGCCCCCCGGGCAGGGAGGGACCCAGTACTTC	TRBV15	NA	NA	TRBJ2-5
CASSSTTGDISGGANYGYTF	TGTGCCAGCAGTTCCACCACCGGGGACATCAGCGGGGGAGCTAACTATGGCTACACCTTC	TRBV28	NA	NA	TRBJ1-2